The source of this T cell receptor (beta chain) is a study of T cell repertoires in cytomegalovirus infection. MiXCR was run by TCRdb on the reads, yielding one entry per CDR3 protein. The sample records fewer than 250,000 distinct CDR3 sequences, more than 9% being singletons. The source is a human donor in good health (CMV status not recorded). Some clones in this sample may be carry-over from other donors' samples. Sequenced material: PBMCs.

CDR3 in DNA: TGTGCCAGCAGCTTAGATGGGGCAGTCCGTGAGCAGTACTTC. It encodes CASSLDGAVREQYF. The chain links TRBV11-2 to TRBJ2-7; possibly TRBD1 for D (5 bases). The CDR3 is 14 amino acids. V gave up 0 bases and J gave up 7 bases, with 13 bases separating them. Germline assignment: CDR1 SGHAT and CDR2 FQNNGV.